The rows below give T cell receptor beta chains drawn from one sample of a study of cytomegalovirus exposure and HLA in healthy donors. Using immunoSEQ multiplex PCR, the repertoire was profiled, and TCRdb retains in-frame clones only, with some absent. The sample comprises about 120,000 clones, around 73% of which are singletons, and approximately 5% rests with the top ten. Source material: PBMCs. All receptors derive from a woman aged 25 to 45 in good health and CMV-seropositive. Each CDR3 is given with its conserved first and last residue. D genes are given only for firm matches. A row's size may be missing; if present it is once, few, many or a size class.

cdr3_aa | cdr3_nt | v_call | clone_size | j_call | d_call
CAWSRAGVNEQYF | TGTGCCTGGAGCCGAGCGGGAGTGAACGAGCAGTACTTC | TRBV30 | NA | TRBJ2-7 | TRBD2
CASSRTVGYGYTF | TGTGCCAGTAGTCGAACAGTGGGCTATGGCTACACCTTC | TRBV19 | NA | TRBJ1-2 | NA
CASSLAGAQGYTF | TGTGCCAGCAGTTTGGCAGGTGCCCAGGGCTACACCTTC | TRBV6-5 | NA | TRBJ1-2 | NA
CAWSVGQGEEPQHF | TGTGCCTGGAGTGTAGGGCAGGGCGAGGAGCCCCAGCATTTT | TRBV30 | NA | TRBJ1-5 | NA
CASRLSDRASYEQYF | TGTGCCAGCAGATTATCGGACAGGGCCTCCTACGAGCAGTACTTC | TRBV6-1 | NA | TRBJ2-7 | TRBD1
CSGIRDNEQYF | TGCAGTGGTATCCGGGACAACGAGCAGTACTTC | TRBV20-1 | NA | TRBJ2-7 | NA
CASSEYKNTEAFF | TGTGCCAGCAGTGAATACAAGAACACTGAAGCTTTCTTT | TRBV6-5 | NA | TRBJ1-1 | NA
CAWSRAGGGETQYF | TGTGCCTGGAGTCGGGCAGGGGGAGGCGAGACCCAGTACTTC | TRBV30 | NA | TRBJ2-5 | NA
CASSFGARGAYEQYF | TGTGCCAGCAGTTTCGGGGCCAGGGGAGCCTACGAGCAGTACTTC | TRBV27 | once | TRBJ2-7 | NA
CASSRQGQETQYF | TGCGCCAGCAGCCGACAGGGTCAAGAGACCCAGTACTTC | TRBV5-1 | once | TRBJ2-5 | TRBD1
CASSAGLVNTEAFF | TGTGCCAGCAGTGCAGGGTTGGTGAACACTGAAGCTTTCTTT | TRBV28 | NA | TRBJ1-1 | NA
CASSLARQGAGGYTF | TGTGCCAGCAGCTTAGCGCGACAGGGGGCGGGGGGCTACACCTTC | TRBV7-8 | NA | TRBJ1-2 | TRBD1
CASRAVSSYEQYF | TGCGCCAGCAGAGCGGTGAGCTCCTACGAGCAGTACTTC | TRBV5-1 | NA | TRBJ2-7 | NA
CASSQVDLVVFRPQHF | TGCGCCAGCAGCCAAGTCGATCTGGTAGTATTCCGGCCCCAGCATTTT | TRBV4-1 | NA | TRBJ1-5 | NA
CASRRKGQSNYGYTF | TGTGCCAGCCGAAGGAAGGGACAGTCTAACTATGGCTACACCTTC | TRBV19 | NA | TRBJ1-2 | TRBD1
CASSQGQGREQYF | TGCGCCAGCAGCCAAGGACAGGGGCGCGAGCAGTACTTC | TRBV4-1 | NA | TRBJ2-7 | TRBD1
CASSPPGLAGVPPYF | TGTGCCAGCAGTCCACCGGGACTAGCGGGAGTCCCCCCGTACTTC | TRBV27 | NA | TRBJ2-5 | TRBD2
CASSLWTGSNNEKLFF | TGTGCCAGCTCACTCTGGACAGGGTCCAATAATGAAAAACTGTTTTTT | TRBV18 | NA | TRBJ1-4 | TRBD1
CASSKVSGDSYNSPLHF | TGTGCCAGCAGCAAGGTATCGGGGGACTCCTATAATTCACCCCTCCACTTT | TRBV21-1 | NA | TRBJ1-6 | NA
CASSSLAGGINEQFF | TGTGCCAGCAGCTCACTAGCGGGGGGGATCAATGAGCAGTTCTTC | TRBV14 | NA | TRBJ2-1 | TRBD2
CASSHEGLLNTEAFF | TGCGCCAGCAGCCACGAGGGACTGTTGAACACTGAAGCTTTCTTT | TRBV4-1 | NA | TRBJ1-1 | NA
CAGGESNQPQHF | TGTGCTGGAGGGGAGAGCAATCAGCCCCAGCATTTT | TRBV5-8 | NA | TRBJ1-5 | NA
CASSSSGETYEQYF | TGTGCCAGCAGTTCTAGCGGGGAAACCTACGAGCAGTACTTC | TRBV6-5 | NA | TRBJ2-7 | TRBD2
CASLTVANYGYTF | TGTGCCAGCCTGACAGTAGCTAACTATGGCTACACCTTC | TRBV6-6 | NA | TRBJ1-2 | NA
CASSPTGYQETQYF | TGCGCCAGCAGCCCCACAGGGTACCAAGAGACCCAGTACTTC | TRBV5-1 | NA | TRBJ2-5 | NA
CASRGAFERGYTF | TGTGCCAGCAGGGGGGCGTTTGAGCGTGGCTACACCTTC | TRBV6-6 | NA | TRBJ1-2 | NA
CASSKVLGGTSGRGEQFF | TGTGCCAGCAGCAAAGTCCTGGGGGGGACTAGCGGGAGAGGAGAGCAGTTCTTC | TRBV21-1 | NA | TRBJ2-1 | NA
CASSLGQVANNEQFF | TGTGCCAGCAGCTTAGGACAGGTTGCGAACAATGAGCAGTTCTTC | TRBV7-9 | NA | TRBJ2-1 | NA
CASSKLAGVLETQYF | TGCGCCAGCAGTAAACTAGCGGGAGTTCTCGAGACCCAGTACTTC | TRBV10-1 | NA | TRBJ2-5 | TRBD2
CASSLASDTEAFF | TGTGCCAGCAGCTTAGCGTCAGACACTGAAGCTTTCTTT | TRBV7-6 | NA | TRBJ1-1 | NA
CASSSSGTDTQYF | TGTGCCAGCAGTAGTTCGGGCACAGATACGCAGTATTTT | TRBV6-5 | NA | TRBJ2-3 | NA
CASTAAGQLPYGYTF | TGTGCCAGTACGGCAGCGGGGCAGCTCCCCTATGGCTACACCTTC | TRBV19 | NA | TRBJ1-2 | NA
CASSSVLYEQYF | TGTGCCAGCAGTAGCGTTTTGTACGAGCAGTACTTC | TRBV27 | NA | TRBJ2-7 | NA
CASTGSSFSYNEQFF | TGCGCCAGCACGGGATCTAGTTTCTCCTACAATGAGCAGTTCTTC | TRBV5-1 | few | TRBJ2-1 | NA